This T cell receptor beta chain was recorded in a study of T cells in Graves' hyperthyroidism and ophthalmopathy. Background on the study: Before treatment of any kind, peripheral blood was taken at initial diagnosis.

The hyperthyroidism was newly diagnosed and had lasted under 2 months; the patients were aged 18 to 65. Germline V lookup: CDR1 SGHVS, CDR2 FQNEAQ. V trimming: 3 bases; J trimming: 7 bases; junction bases outside the gene matches: 9. The CDR3 has 15 amino acids. This clonotype has ten or more counts. Template material for amplifying TCR beta CDR3 regions consisted of RNA transcripts. The TCR CDR3 was amplified in a first-round RT-PCR using the HTBI primer set. TCRdb re-analysed the multiplex PCR reads in MiXCR, keeping a single row per CDR3 protein. The sample has a few hundred thousand distinct CDR3 sequences; about a sixth are singletons.

The sample was blood. The TCR sequence derives from a woman aged 18-29 years with Graves' hyperthyroidism. The gene calls are TRBV7-8 and TRBJ1-5; the match to TRBD1 covers 7 bases. The CDR3 protein is CASSFKRGRAQPQHF. The CDR3, as DNA: TGTGCCAGCAGCTTTAAGAGGGGGCGCGCCCAGCCCCAGCATTTT.